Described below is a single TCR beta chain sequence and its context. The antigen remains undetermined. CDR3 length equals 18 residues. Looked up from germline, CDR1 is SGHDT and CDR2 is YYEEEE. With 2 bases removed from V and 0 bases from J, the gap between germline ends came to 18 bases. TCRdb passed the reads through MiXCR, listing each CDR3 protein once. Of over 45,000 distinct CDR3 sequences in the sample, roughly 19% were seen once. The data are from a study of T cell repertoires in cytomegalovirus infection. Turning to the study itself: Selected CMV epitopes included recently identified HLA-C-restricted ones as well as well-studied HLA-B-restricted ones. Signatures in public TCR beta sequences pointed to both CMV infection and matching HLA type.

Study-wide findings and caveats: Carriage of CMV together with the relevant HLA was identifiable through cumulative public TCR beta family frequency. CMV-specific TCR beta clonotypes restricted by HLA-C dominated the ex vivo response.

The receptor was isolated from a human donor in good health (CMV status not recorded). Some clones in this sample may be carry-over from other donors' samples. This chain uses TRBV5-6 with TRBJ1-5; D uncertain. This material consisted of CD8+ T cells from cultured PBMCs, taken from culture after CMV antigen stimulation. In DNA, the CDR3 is TGTGCCAGCAGCTTAGGAAGCCTTCCGTATTATAGCAATCAGCCCCAGCATTTT. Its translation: CASSLGSLPYYSNQPQHF.